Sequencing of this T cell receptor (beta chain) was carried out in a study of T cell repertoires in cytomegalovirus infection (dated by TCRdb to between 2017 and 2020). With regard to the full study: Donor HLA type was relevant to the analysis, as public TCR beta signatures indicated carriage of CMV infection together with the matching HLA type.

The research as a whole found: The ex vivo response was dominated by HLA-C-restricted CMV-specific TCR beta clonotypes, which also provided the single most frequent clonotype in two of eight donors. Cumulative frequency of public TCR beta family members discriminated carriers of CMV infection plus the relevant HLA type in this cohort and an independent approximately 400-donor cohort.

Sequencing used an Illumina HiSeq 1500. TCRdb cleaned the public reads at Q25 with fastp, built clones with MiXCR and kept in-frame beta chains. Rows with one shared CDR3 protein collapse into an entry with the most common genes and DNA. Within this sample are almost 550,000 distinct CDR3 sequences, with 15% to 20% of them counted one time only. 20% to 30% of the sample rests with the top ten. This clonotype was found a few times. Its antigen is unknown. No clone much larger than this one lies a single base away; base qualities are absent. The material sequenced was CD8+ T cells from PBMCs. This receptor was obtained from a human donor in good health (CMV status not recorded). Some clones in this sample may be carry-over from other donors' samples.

The sequence in DNA is TGTGCCATCAGTGAGTCAACGCAGTTACCCAAAAACATTCAGTACTTC. Translated, this gives CAISESTQLPKNIQYF. Recombination linked TRBV10-3 to TRBJ2-4; the D gene is unclear. The cysteine opens and the phenylalanine closes a CDR3 of 16 amino acids. The read is trimmed to its CDR3 DNA, 48 bases read in frame from base 1. Per the germline V gene, ENHRY is the CDR1 and SYGVKD is the CDR2. Between the V and J ends, shortened by 0 bases and 2 bases respectively, the junction contains 11 bases.